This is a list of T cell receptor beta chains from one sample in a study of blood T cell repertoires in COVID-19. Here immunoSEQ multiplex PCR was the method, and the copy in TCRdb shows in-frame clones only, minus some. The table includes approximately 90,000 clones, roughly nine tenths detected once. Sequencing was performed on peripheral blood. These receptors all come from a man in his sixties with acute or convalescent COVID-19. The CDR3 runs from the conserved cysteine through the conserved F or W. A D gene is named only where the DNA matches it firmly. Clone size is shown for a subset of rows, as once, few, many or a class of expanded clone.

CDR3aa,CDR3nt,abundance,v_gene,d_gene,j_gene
CASSESSTGQDTQYF,TGCGCCAGCAGTGAGTCGAGCACAGGCCAGGATACGCAGTATTTT,-,TRBV10-1,-,TRBJ2-3
CASSVQGYEQYF,TGTGCCAGCAGCGTCCAGGGTTACGAGCAGTACTTC,-,TRBV5-5,-,TRBJ2-7
CSASMAGKGNTEAFF,TGCAGTGCTAGTATGGCAGGCAAAGGGAACACTGAAGCTTTCTTT,-,TRBV20-1,-,TRBJ1-1
CASSANPADTEAFF,TGTGCCAGCAGTGCAAACCCCGCAGACACTGAAGCTTTCTTT,-,TRBV6-4,-,TRBJ1-1
CASSQEDRGYTF,TGTGCCAGCAGCCAAGAAGACAGGGGTTACACCTTC,-,TRBV9,TRBD1,TRBJ1-2
CASSSWTSGEADTQYF,TGTGCCAGCAGTTCGTGGACTAGCGGGGAAGCAGATACGCAGTATTTT,few,TRBV27,TRBD2,TRBJ2-3
CASRSSGGPQETQYF,TGTGCCAGCCGATCTAGCGGGGGGCCCCAAGAGACCCAGTACTTC,-,TRBV14,TRBD2,TRBJ2-5
CASSIGGQGNSPLHF,TGTGCCAGTAGTATAGGGGGGCAGGGTAATTCACCCCTCCACTTT,once,TRBV19,-,TRBJ1-6
CASSQSDIVKNGYTF,TGTGCCAGCAGCCAAAGTGACATTGTGAAGAATGGCTACACCTTC,-,TRBV3-1/TRBV3-2,-,TRBJ1-2
CASNLAGGRMGNEQFF,TGTGCCAGTAACCTAGCGGGGGGGCGTATGGGAAATGAGCAGTTCTTC,-,TRBV19,TRBD2,TRBJ2-1
CASSLDLGARNTEAFF,TGTGCCAGCAGCTTGGATCTGGGGGCGCGGAACACTGAAGCTTTCTTT,-,TRBV5-4,-,TRBJ1-1
CASSTDSSGNTIYF,TGTGCCAGCTCGACAGATTCCTCTGGAAACACCATATATTTT,-,TRBV18,-,TRBJ1-3
CASSHGPARDETQYF,TGTGCCAGCAGCCATGGGCCAGCCCGGGATGAGACCCAGTACTTC,-,TRBV5-6,-,TRBJ2-5
CASSTLAGQGSGEQYF,TGTGCCAGTAGTACATTAGCCGGACAGGGTTCGGGGGAGCAGTACTTC,-,TRBV19,TRBD1,TRBJ2-7
CASSSPGDGLYTGELFF,TGCGCCAGCAGCTCTCCAGGGGACGGCCTATACACCGGGGAGCTGTTTTTT,-,TRBV5-1,-,TRBJ2-2
CASSLGLARETQYF,TGCGCCAGCAGCTTAGGACTAGCGAGAGAGACCCAGTACTTC,-,TRBV5-1,TRBD2,TRBJ2-5
CASSPGEQGWMNTEAFF,TGTGCCAGCAGCCCCGGGGAACAGGGTTGGATGAACACTGAAGCTTTCTTT,-,TRBV7-6,-,TRBJ1-1
CAISDLGAQGGELFF,TGTGCCATCAGTGATCTTGGGGCCCAGGGCGGGGAGCTGTTTTTT,once,TRBV10-3,-,TRBJ2-2
CASSLGQGVDTQYF,TGTGCCAGCAGCTTAGGACAGGGGGTGGATACGCAGTATTTT,-,TRBV7-2,TRBD1,TRBJ2-3
CASRPGTSSTGELFF,TGTGCCAGCAGGCCCGGGACTAGTAGCACCGGGGAGCTGTTTTTT,few,TRBV11-2,TRBD2,TRBJ2-2
CASSWGNMNTEAFF,TGTGCCAGCAGCTGGGGCAACATGAACACTGAAGCTTTCTTT,-,TRBV7-9,-,TRBJ1-1
CAWSRGTGNQPQHF,TGTGCCTGGAGTCGAGGGACAGGCAATCAGCCCCAGCATTTT,-,TRBV30,TRBD1,TRBJ1-5
CASSLAEQGSAEAFF,TGCGCCAGCAGCTTGGCGGAACAGGGGTCGGCTGAAGCTTTCTTT,-,TRBV5-1,TRBD1,TRBJ1-1
CASSRGGTGALEAFF,TGTGCCAGCAGCCGGGGGGGGACAGGGGCACTAGAAGCTTTCTTT,once,TRBV5-4,TRBD1,TRBJ1-1
CASSEQGGNQPQHF,TGTGCCAGCAGTGAACAGGGGGGCAATCAGCCCCAGCATTTT,-,TRBV2,TRBD1,TRBJ1-5
CAISVGGETQYF,TGTGCCATCAGTGTGGGGGGAGAGACCCAGTACTTC,-,TRBV10-3,-,TRBJ2-5
CATTKPGTGNQPQHF,TGTGCCACAACAAAACCCGGGACAGGGAACCAGCCCCAGCATTTT,-,TRBV19,TRBD1,TRBJ1-5
CASSSRASGANVLTF,TGTGCCAGCAGCTCCAGGGCCAGCGGGGCCAACGTCCTGACTTTC,-,TRBV7-9,-,TRBJ2-6
CASSPTGTGRTGANVLTF,TGTGCCAGCAGCCCGACCGGGACAGGGAGGACTGGGGCCAACGTCCTGACTTTC,-,TRBV27,TRBD1,TRBJ2-6
CASRQGQGATEAFF,TGCGCCAGCAGGCAGGGACAGGGGGCCACTGAAGCTTTCTTT,-,TRBV5-1,TRBD1,TRBJ1-1
CASSPGVGGRDSSPLHF,TGTGCCAGCTCACCAGGGGTCGGGGGCAGGGACAGTTCACCCCTCCACTTT,-,TRBV18,TRBD1,TRBJ1-6
CASSLDPGQGHYYGYTF,TGCGCCAGCAGCTTGGACCCGGGACAGGGGCACTACTATGGCTACACCTTC,once,TRBV5-1,TRBD1,TRBJ1-2
CASSPTPQERGLHF,TGCGCCAGCAGCCCCACTCCTCAAGAACGCGGGCTCCACTTT,-,TRBV4-1,-,TRBJ1-6
CASSLGSSGGTDTQYF,TGTGCCAGCAGCTTAGGGTCTAGCGGGGGAACAGATACGCAGTATTTT,-,TRBV7-9,TRBD2,TRBJ2-3
CASSYSTGGQAFF,TGTGCCAGCAGTTACTCCACAGGGGGGCAGGCTTTCTTT,-,TRBV6-5,TRBD1,TRBJ1-1
CASSPGAGGRTDTQYF,TGTGCCAGCAGCCCGGGGGCGGGGGGGCGCACAGATACGCAGTATTTT,-,TRBV11-3,TRBD2,TRBJ2-3
CAWSRLTAYEQYF,TGTGCCTGGAGTAGGTTGACAGCCTACGAGCAGTACTTC,-,TRBV30,-,TRBJ2-7
CASSQEMGLAGVNEQFF,TGCGCCAGCAGCCAAGAGATGGGACTAGCGGGGGTGAATGAGCAGTTCTTC,-,TRBV4-1,TRBD2,TRBJ2-1
CSVQGYTEAFF,TGCAGCGTCCAGGGTTACACTGAAGCTTTCTTT,-,TRBV29-1,-,TRBJ1-1
CASSSGGGNEQFF,TGTGCCAGCAGCTCAGGGGGTGGCAATGAGCAGTTCTTC,-,TRBV12-3/TRBV12-4,TRBD1,TRBJ2-1
CASRLDGTGKNYGYTF,TGTGCCAGTAGGCTCGACGGGACAGGGAAGAACTATGGCTACACCTTC,-,TRBV19,TRBD1,TRBJ1-2
CASSTLGGGNSPLHF,TGTGCCAGCAGCACGCTGGGAGGCGGTAATTCACCCCTCCACTTT,-,TRBV7-2,-,TRBJ1-6
CASTQGASYEQYF,TGCGCCAGCACGCAGGGGGCTTCCTACGAGCAGTACTTC,-,TRBV5-1,TRBD1,TRBJ2-7
CASSVKTGGAGYGYTF,TGTGCCAGCAGCGTCAAGACAGGGGGCGCGGGCTATGGCTACACCTTC,-,TRBV7-9,TRBD1,TRBJ1-2
CSVLGTAGRIHEQYF,TGCAGCGTCCTGGGGACCGCGGGGAGAATCCACGAGCAGTACTTC,-,TRBV29-1,-,TRBJ2-7
CASSPWQGEDTEAFF,TGTGCCAGCTCACCGTGGCAGGGGGAAGACACTGAAGCTTTCTTT,-,TRBV18,TRBD1,TRBJ1-1
CASSVATRRGYTF,TGTGCCAGCAGCGTAGCTACTCGGAGGGGCTACACCTTC,-,TRBV9,-,TRBJ1-2
CASSPGQGARYGYTF,TGCGCCAGCAGCCCCGGACAGGGGGCAAGGTATGGCTACACCTTC,-,TRBV5-1,TRBD1,TRBJ1-2